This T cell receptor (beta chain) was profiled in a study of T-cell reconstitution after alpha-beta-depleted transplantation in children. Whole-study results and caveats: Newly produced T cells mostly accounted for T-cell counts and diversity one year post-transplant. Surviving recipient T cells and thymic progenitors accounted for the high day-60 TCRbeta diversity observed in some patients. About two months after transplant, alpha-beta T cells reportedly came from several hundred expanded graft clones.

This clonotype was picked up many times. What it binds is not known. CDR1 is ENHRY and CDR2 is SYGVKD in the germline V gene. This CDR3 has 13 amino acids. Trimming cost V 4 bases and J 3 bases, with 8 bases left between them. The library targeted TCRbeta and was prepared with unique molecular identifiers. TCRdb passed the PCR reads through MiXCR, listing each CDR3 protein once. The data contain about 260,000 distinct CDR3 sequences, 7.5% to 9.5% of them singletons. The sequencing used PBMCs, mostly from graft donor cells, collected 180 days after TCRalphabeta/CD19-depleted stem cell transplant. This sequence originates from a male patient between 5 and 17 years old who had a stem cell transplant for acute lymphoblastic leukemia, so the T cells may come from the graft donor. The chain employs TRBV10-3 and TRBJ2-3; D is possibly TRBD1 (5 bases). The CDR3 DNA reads TGTGCCATCAGTGGGAAGGGGACAGATACGCAGTATTTT. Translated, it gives CAISGKGTDTQYF.